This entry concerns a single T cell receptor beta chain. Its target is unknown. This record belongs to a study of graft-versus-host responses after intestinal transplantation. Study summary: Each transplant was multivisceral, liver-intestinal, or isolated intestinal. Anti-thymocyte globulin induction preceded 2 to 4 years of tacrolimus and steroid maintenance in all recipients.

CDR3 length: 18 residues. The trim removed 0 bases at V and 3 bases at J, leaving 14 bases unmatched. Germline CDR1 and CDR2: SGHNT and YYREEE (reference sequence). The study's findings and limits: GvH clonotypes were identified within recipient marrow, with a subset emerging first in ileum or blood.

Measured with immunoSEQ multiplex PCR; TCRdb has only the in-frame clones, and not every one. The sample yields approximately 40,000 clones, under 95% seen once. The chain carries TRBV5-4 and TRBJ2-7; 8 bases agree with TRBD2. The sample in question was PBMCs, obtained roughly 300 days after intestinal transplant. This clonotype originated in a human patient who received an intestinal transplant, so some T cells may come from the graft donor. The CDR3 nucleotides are TGTGCCAGCAGCTTGGAGTATATAGCGGGGCCCTCTTACTACGAGCAGTACTTC. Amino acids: CASSLEYIAGPSYYEQYF.